The 23 T cell receptor beta chains listed next were all sequenced from one sample in a study of identical twins. Each CDR3 protein gets one entry after TCRdb re-called the 5' RACE reads with MiXCR. The sample holds 500,000 to 600,000 distinct CDR3 sequences; 22% are singletons and the top ten take 0.91%. The data were also submitted as part of a second study, on T cells expressing NK-cell markers.

Specimen: CD4+ T cells sorted from blood. All receptors come from a woman under 30 in good health.

The V call is TRBV27, the J call TRBJ2-3; D uncertain. Germline V gene data show CDR1 as MNHEY and CDR2 as SMNVEV (reference sequence). The length of the CDR3 is 17 residues. Trimming took off 5 bases at V and 0 bases at J, with 18 bases between the two ends. CDR3 DNA: TGTGCCAGCAGTGACCTGAAAGCCGGGCTGAGCACAGATACGCAGTATTTT. Translating gives CASSDLKAGLSTDTQYF.

This clonotype was picked up many times. The rearrangement links TRBV5-1 to TRBJ1-1; 7 bases are shared with TRBD1. CDR1 and CDR2 (germline): SGHRS, YFSETQ. This CDR3 contains 15 residues. The ends lost 4 bases at V and 0 bases at J; junction bases unmatched: 6. CDR3 sequence: CASSLRQGLNTEAFF. CDR3 sequence (DNA): TGCGCCAGCAGCCTCAGACAGGGCCTGAACACTGAAGCTTTCTTT.

CDR3 bases: TGTGCCACCAGTCGTTACCAAGAGACCCAGTACTTC. It encodes CATSRYQETQYF. The chain couples TRBV15 to TRBJ2-5; D gene uncertain. V gave up 6 bases and J gave up 0 bases, with 5 bases separating them. CDR3 size: 12 residues. CDR1 and CDR2 (germline): LNHNV, YYDKDF (reference sequence).

The chain links TRBV6-5 to TRBJ2-3; D is unresolved. This CDR3 comprises 12 residues. V was cut by 7 bases and J by 2 bases, with 7 bases left in between. CDR1 and CDR2 (germline): MNHEY, SVGAGI. The CDR3 bases are TGTGCCAGCAACGGCCCCACAGATACGCAGTATTTT. This translates into CASNGPTDTQYF.

This clonotype was recorded a few times. V and J are TRBV6-2 or TRBV6-3 and TRBJ2-1, with D uncertain. CDR1 MNHEY and CDR2 SVGEGT come from the germline V gene. The CDR3 is 14 residues long. The V end was cut by 8 bases, the J end by 10 bases, with 21 bases between. The CDR3 DNA reads as TGTGCCAGCCGCCCGGCCGTTCTGATAGGGGAGCAGTTCTTC. The encoded protein is CASRPAVLIGEQFF.

This clonotype was observed a handful of times. J is TRBJ1-1 and V is TRBV7-9, with a possible D match to TRBD1 (6 bases). The CDR3 sequence is 13 residues long. Germline assignment: CDR1 SEHNR and CDR2 FQNEAQ (reference sequence). Trimming stripped 5 bases from V and 7 bases from J, with 14 bases between. The CDR3 DNA reads TGTGCCAGCAGCCACCCAGGGGTGGTTGAAGCTTTCTTT. This sequence encodes CASSHPGVVEAFF.

A few counts support this clonotype. The gene calls are TRBV29-1 and TRBJ1-2, with a tentative D call TRBD1 (6 bases). Germline loops: CDR1 SQVTM, CDR2 ANQGSEA. The V and J ends lost 4 bases and 0 bases respectively, with 12 bases between them. The CDR3 consists of 14 residues. Written as DNA, the CDR3 is TGCAGCGTTGTGACAGGAATGGCTAACTATGGCTACACCTTC. This codes for CSVVTGMANYGYTF.

The CDR3 bases are TGTGCCATCAGTGAAATGTCGGAAGCTTTCTTT. It codes for CAISEMSEAFF. This chain joins TRBV10-3 and TRBJ1-1; D is unclear. Germline loops: CDR1 ENHRY, CDR2 SYGVKD. This CDR3 has 11 residues. Trimming pared 3 bases from V and 8 bases from J, leaving 7 bases between.

V gene TRBV7-9 combines with J gene TRBJ2-7, with 13 bases lining up with TRBD2. Trimming cost V 5 bases and J 3 bases; bases outside gene matches: 4. Germline loops: CDR1 SEHNR, CDR2 FQNEAQ (reference sequence). The CDR3 is 15 residues long. Here the CDR3 DNA reads TGTGCCAGCAGCCCCTGGACTAGCGGGAGCTACGAGCAGTACTTC. Translating gives CASSPWTSGSYEQYF.

J is TRBJ1-1 and V is TRBV7-2; tentative D call: TRBD1 (5 bases). The CDR3 runs to 14 residues. Germline V gene data show CDR1 as SGHTA and CDR2 as FQGNSA. V gave up 4 bases and J gave up 4 bases, with 13 bases separating them. The CDR3, as DNA: TGTGCCAGCAGCTCGTGGGGCGCGGGCACTGAAGCTTTCTTT. It encodes CASSSWGAGTEAFF.

The J gene is TRBJ2-1, the V gene TRBV4-1; 11 nucleotides agree with TRBD2. There are 15 residues in the CDR3. Germline CDR1 is MGHRA and CDR2 is YSYEKL. With 4 bases clipped from V and 8 bases from J, the junction kept 7 bases outside the gene matches. CDR3 in amino acids: CASSLSGRAGDEQFF. CDR3 sequence (DNA): TGCGCCAGCAGCCTTAGCGGGAGGGCCGGGGATGAGCAGTTCTTC.

The J gene is TRBJ2-5, the V gene TRBV3-1; TRBD2 might be the D (7 bases). Per the germline V gene, CDR1 is LGHDT and CDR2 is YNNKEL (reference sequence). This CDR3 region has 16 residues. The V and J ends lost 2 bases and 4 bases respectively, with 17 bases between them. This CDR3 is CASSQNPSGGGETQYF. CDR3 nucleotides: TGTGCCAGCAGCCAAAACCCCTCGGGGGGCGGAGAGACCCAGTACTTC.

V is TRBV20-1 and J is TRBJ1-4; no clear D gene. CDR3 length: 12 residues. Germline CDR1 is DFQATT and CDR2 is SNEGSKA (reference sequence). The CDR3 here is CSPRGTNEKLFF. The CDR3 DNA follows: TGCAGCCCCAGAGGAACTAATGAAAAACTGTTTTTT.

The V and J genes are TRBV11-1 and TRBJ2-5, with 7 bases fitting TRBD2. V lost 1 base to trimming and J lost 2 bases; unmatched junction nucleotides: 19. The germline V gene has CDR1 SGHAT and CDR2 FQDESV (reference sequence). This CDR3 is built from 20 residues. This CDR3 reads CASSLGYTAYRQGGQETQYF. For the CDR3, the DNA is TGTGCCAGCAGCTTAGGCTACACCGCGTACCGGCAGGGAGGGCAAGAGACCCAGTACTTC.

The rearrangement links TRBV5-5 to TRBJ1-5; no definite D call. CDR3 length: 16 residues. Germline CDR1 is SGHKS and CDR2 is YYEKEE (reference sequence). V was pared by 0 bases and J by 0 bases, with 10 bases between. The CDR3 region is CASSLGVTASNQPQHF. In nucleotides, the CDR3 is TGTGCCAGCAGCTTGGGTGTAACAGCTAGCAATCAGCCCCAGCATTTT.

This chain joins TRBV5-6 and TRBJ1-1; D call uncertain. V was trimmed by 4 bases and J by 0 bases, leaving 10 bases between them. Looked up from germline, CDR1 is SGHDT and CDR2 is YYEEEE. This CDR3 comprises 14 residues. This CDR3 is CASSAGIVNTEAFF. The CDR3 bases are TGTGCCAGCAGCGCCGGGATCGTGAACACTGAAGCTTTCTTT.

CDR3 DNA: TGTGCCAGCAGCCCAGGACTAGCGGGGGCCCTTGGAAAGCAGTACTTC. Translation gives CASSPGLAGALGKQYF. This chain uses TRBV7-3 with TRBJ2-7; the match to TRBD2 covers 13 bases. The ends lost 5 bases at V and 8 bases at J; junction bases unmatched: 12. CDR3 length equals 16 residues. From germline, CDR1 is SGHTA and CDR2 FQGTGA.

This clonotype was observed at least ten times. The chain employs TRBV12-3 or TRBV12-4 and TRBJ1-4, with D hard to call. This CDR3 region has 14 residues. The ends were cut back, 2 bases at V and 8 bases at J, with 12 bases in the middle. CDR3 residues: CASSLQPREEKLFF. CDR3 nucleotides: TGTGCCAGCAGTTTACAGCCGAGGGAGGAAAAACTGTTTTTT.

The J gene is TRBJ2-7, the V gene TRBV9; D is perhaps TRBD1 or TRBD2 (5 bases each). The CDR3 contains 13 residues. V shed 0 bases and J shed 7 bases, with 11 bases lying between them. Germline V CDR1 and CDR2: SGDLS, YYNGEE. CDR3 in DNA: TGTGCCAGCAGCGTAGACCCTGGGGGTGAGCAGTACTTC. It specifies CASSVDPGGEQYF.

The chain's CDR3 is CASGFTQPGYSNQPQHF. DNA of the CDR3: TGTGCTAGTGGTTTTACGCAGCCAGGTTATAGCAATCAGCCCCAGCATTTT. The chain is built from TRBV12-5 and TRBJ1-5; D is undetermined. This CDR3 comprises 17 residues. The ends were cut back, 3 bases at V and 0 bases at J, with 15 bases in the middle. Germline lookup yields CDR1 LGHNT and CDR2 FRNRAP.

In its sample, this clonotype was seen a few times. The V call is TRBV9, the J call TRBJ2-3; 8 bases align to TRBD2. CDR1 is SGDLS, CDR2 YYNGEE, per germline. The CDR3 has 15 amino acids. J lost 4 bases, V lost 2 bases, and 6 bases had no gene match. The CDR3 region has the DNA TGTGCCAGCAGCGTCTCTAGCGGGTCCCCAGATACGCAGTATTTT. The encoded protein is CASSVSSGSPDTQYF.

This clonotype was counted a few times. The chain joins TRBV20-1 to TRBJ1-6; D gene uncertain. The CDR3 totals 12 residues. V was pared by 5 bases and J by 6 bases, with 8 bases between. Germline V gene data show CDR1 as DFQATT and CDR2 as SNEGSKA (reference sequence). The CDR3 region has the DNA TGCAGTGCTTTAAGGACTAATTCACCCCTCCACTTT. It codes for CSALRTNSPLHF.

The chain couples TRBV6-1 to TRBJ2-5, with 9 bases matching TRBD1. J lost 4 bases, V lost 6 bases, and 9 bases had no gene match. Germline values: CDR1 MNHNS, CDR2 SASEGT. The CDR3 extends over 15 amino acids. The CDR3 loop is CASSPTPTGGETQYF. CDR3 sequence (DNA): TGTGCCAGCAGCCCTACTCCGACAGGGGGAGAGACCCAGTACTTC.